This T cell receptor (beta chain) was retrieved from a study of OX40 agonist ivuxolimab in advanced cancers. Study overall: Dose-escalation patients were diagnosed with hepatocellular carcinoma, melanoma, renal cell cancer or head and neck cancer. Under the entry rules, prior anti-PD-1, anti-PD-L1 or anti-CTLA-4 therapy was allowed, and approximately 40% had some. Three patients responded partially, comprising one with hepatocellular carcinoma and two with cutaneous melanoma.

There are 17 residues in the CDR3. The V gene's germline CDR1 is MGHRA and CDR2 YSYEKL. Trimming stripped 4 bases from V and 0 bases from J, with 15 bases between. The study sampled blood at baseline, cycle 4 day 1, and cycle 7 day 1. Profiling relied on immunoSEQ multiplex PCR, and the TCRdb table lists in-frame clones only, not all of them. This sample has over 50,000 clones, with 92% found just once. J is TRBJ2-2 and V is TRBV4-1; D gene ambiguous. The clonotype originates from an adult with an advanced solid tumor such as melanoma, head and neck, liver or kidney cancer. The specimen comprised CD4+ or CD8+ T cells sorted from blood, sampled in a trial of the OX40 agonist ivuxolimab. The CDR3 loop is CASSPTTGFANTGELFF. CDR3 nucleotides: TGCGCCAGCAGCCCCACTACGGGCTTCGCGAACACCGGGGAGCTGTTTTTT.